This TCR beta chain derives from a study of T cell changes during pregnancy in multiple sclerosis. Germline lookup yields CDR1 SEHNR and CDR2 FQNEAQ (reference sequence). This CDR3 is 14 amino acids long. Trimming left V 4 bases short and J 2 bases short, with 9 bases between. This table comes from immunoSEQ multiplex PCR, and its TCRdb copy is limited to in-frame clones, with some not included. The table shows 65,000 to 85,000 clones, with 80% to 95% occurring only once. This TCR derives from a female donor with multiple sclerosis, enrolled in a pregnancy study. The input for sequencing was CD4+ T cells from peripheral blood mononuclear cells, taken after pregnancy. The rearrangement links TRBV7-9 to TRBJ1-5; D call uncertain. CDR3 residues: CASSSPGGNQPQHF. As DNA, the CDR3 is TGTGCCAGCAGCTCCCCCGGGGGCAATCAGCCCCAGCATTTT.